The T cell receptor beta chain described here comes from a study of blood T cells in healthy people across ages. Study-wide results and limits: There were more naive CD4+ cells and higher diversity in long-lived donors than in aged donors.

In the case of this clonotype: Antigen unknown.

Primers used in a second PCR of roughly 6 to 11 cycles were a sample-barcoded 5' primer and a J-beta primer mix. A 12-random-nucleotide template-switch adaptor tagged each cDNA molecule. TCRdb reanalysed the 5' RACE reads using MiXCR and keeps one entry per CDR3 protein. The sample has about 580,000 distinct CDR3 sequences, around 48% seen once. Trimming took 10 bases from V and 5 from J; bases not matched to a gene: 6. Germline lookup yields CDR1 MNHEY and CDR2 SVGAGI. There are 13 residues in the CDR3. The sequencing sample was made of blood. The chain links TRBV6-5 to TRBJ2-1, with TRBD1 identical over 9 bases. The TCR was taken from a man older than 75 in good health. The chain's CDR3 is CAITDRGDNEQFF. CDR3 nucleotides: TGTGCCATCACTGACAGGGGGGACAATGAGCAGTTCTTC.